Listed below are T cell receptor beta chains from one sample, sequenced in a study of T cells after yellow fever vaccination. TCRdb reanalysed the 5' RACE reads using MiXCR and keeps one entry per CDR3 protein. This sample has under 500,000 distinct CDR3 sequences, with approximately 18% found just once. Sequenced material: PBMCs, taken before the yellow fever booster vaccination. The source is a man younger than 35 who received the YFV17D yellow fever vaccine. Each CDR3 is given with its conserved first and last residue. D genes are given only for firm matches. Not every row has a clone size; where given, it reads once, few, many or a size class.

J: TRBJ2-5
D: .
size: .
V: TRBV18
DNA: TGTGCCAGCTCACCGGACAGCCAGGGAGAGACCCAGTACTTC
CDR3: CASSPDSQGETQYF

J: TRBJ1-2
D: .
size: .
V: TRBV6-2/TRBV6-3
DNA: TGTGCCAGCAGTTACTCCACAGGGAGTTTCTATGGCTACACCTTC
CDR3: CASSYSTGSFYGYTF

J: TRBJ1-1
D: .
size: few
V: TRBV4-1
DNA: TGCGCCAGCAGCCAAGGGTTGGTTACTGAAGCTTTCTTT
CDR3: CASSQGLVTEAFF

J: TRBJ2-4
D: TRBD2
size: .
V: TRBV27
DNA: TGTGCCAGCAGGGCTAGCGGACCGAGGGGAAACATTCAGTACTTC
CDR3: CASRASGPRGNIQYF

J: TRBJ1-5
D: TRBD1
size: few
V: TRBV30
DNA: TGTGCCTGGATTTGGGACAGGGTTCAGCCCCAGCATTTT
CDR3: CAWIWDRVQPQHF

J: TRBJ2-5
D: .
size: .
V: TRBV11-1
DNA: TGTGCCAGCAGCCAGCGGTCCAGACAGGGAGGAGCAGAGACCCAGTACTTC
CDR3: CASSQRSRQGGAETQYF

J: TRBJ2-7
D: TRBD1
size: .
V: TRBV27
DNA: TGTGCCAGCAGCCGAGGAGGCAGGGGGCAGTACGAGCAGTACTTC
CDR3: CASSRGGRGQYEQYF

J: TRBJ1-5
D: .
size: .
V: TRBV21-1
DNA: TGTGCCAGCAGCAAAATATTAGGGCCGACCGTTGGTAGCAATCAGCCCCAGCATTTT
CDR3: CASSKILGPTVGSNQPQHF

J: TRBJ2-3
D: TRBD1
size: .
V: TRBV10-2
DNA: TGCGCCAGCAGTTGGACAGGGGTCACAGATACGCAGTATTTT
CDR3: CASSWTGVTDTQYF

J: TRBJ2-1
D: .
size: few
V: TRBV5-5
DNA: TGTGCCAGCAGCTTGTTGGCAACAGGCCCGACAAATGAGCAGTTCTTC
CDR3: CASSLLATGPTNEQFF

J: TRBJ2-1
D: TRBD2
size: many
V: TRBV11-3
DNA: TGTGCCAGCAGCTTATCCCAGTCGGGGGGTCAGGGTGAGCAGTTCTTC
CDR3: CASSLSQSGGQGEQFF

J: TRBJ1-4
D: .
size: few
V: TRBV7-2
DNA: TGTGCCAGCAGCCCCCCCCAGGCCAATGAAAAACTGTTTTTT
CDR3: CASSPPQANEKLFF

J: TRBJ2-2
D: TRBD2
size: .
V: TRBV6-1
DNA: TGTGCCAGCAGTGAAGTTGGGGGGGGCACCGGGGAGCTGTTTTTT
CDR3: CASSEVGGGTGELFF

J: TRBJ2-3
D: TRBD2
size: few
V: TRBV11-2
DNA: TGTGCCAGCACCCCGAGGCGACTAGCGGGGTTTGATACGCAGTATTTT
CDR3: CASTPRRLAGFDTQYF

J: TRBJ1-2
D: .
size: .
V: TRBV7-2
DNA: TGTGCCAGCAGCGCCTCGGCTAACTATGGCTACACCTTC
CDR3: CASSASANYGYTF

J: TRBJ1-1
D: TRBD1
size: few
V: TRBV7-9
DNA: TGTGCCAGCAGCTTAATGGGACAGGGGTTTAGTACTGAAGCTTTCTTT
CDR3: CASSLMGQGFSTEAFF